The 9 T cell receptor beta chains listed next were all sequenced from one sample in a study of a mutant IDH1 vaccine in newly diagnosed glioma. Time point given: week 5, during vaccination. Every single dose of the vaccine, 300 ug of mutant IDH1 20-mer peptide, came with topical imiquimod. Assay: immunoSEQ multiplex PCR; the TCRdb copy retains only in-frame clones and omits some. This sample has 25,000 to 30,000 clones, with around 87% found just once. For these TCRs, the target antigens are not known. The source material was peripheral blood mononuclear cells (PBMCs), sampled from a glioma patient whose treatment included an IDH1 peptide vaccine. These receptor sequences come from a woman between 35 and 50 years old with glioma. Some clones in this sample may be carry-over from other donors' samples.

This chain joins TRBV6-4 and TRBJ2-1, with TRBD2 matching 15 bases. The germline V gene encodes CDR1 MRHNA and CDR2 SNTAGT. CDR3 length: 16 residues. Trimming took 6 bases from V and 10 from J; bases not matched to a gene: 10. CDR3 sequence reads: CASSHPGLAGGGEQFF. The CDR3 DNA reads as TGTGCCAGCAGCCACCCTGGACTAGCGGGAGGGGGGGAGCAGTTCTTC.

V usage is TRBV11-2 and J usage is TRBJ1-1; TRBD1 agrees at 8 bases. There are 14 residues in the CDR3. Germline V gene data show CDR1 as SGHAT and CDR2 as FQNNGV. V was clipped by 5 bases and J by 11 bases; unmatched bases: 13. The CDR3 sequence is CASSSHGQGSKAFF. CDR3 nucleotides: TGTGCCAGCAGCAGCCACGGACAGGGCTCGAAGGCTTTCTTT.

The chain carries TRBV15 and TRBJ2-1; D possibly matches TRBD1 or TRBD2 (7 bases each). The CDR3 runs to 17 residues. CDR1 and CDR2 from the germline V gene are LNHNV and YYDKDF (reference sequence). V lost 5 bases and J 2 bases, leaving 19 bases between the germline ends. CDR3 nucleotide sequence: TGTGCCACCAGCGGAGTCAGGGGGGGGGACACCTACAATGAGCAGTTCTTC. It codes for CATSGVRGGDTYNEQFF.

The chain has TRBV2 and TRBJ2-5; the match to TRBD2 covers 7 bases. Germline-derived CDR1 and CDR2 are SNHLY and FYNNEI. The junction had 0 bases not matched to a gene; V was cut back by 4 bases and J by 4 bases. The CDR3 spans 12 residues. CDR3 residues: CASSGEGETQYF. For the CDR3, the DNA is TGTGCCAGCAGTGGGGAGGGAGAGACCCAGTACTTC.

V gene TRBV19 combines with J gene TRBJ2-3; the match to TRBD2 covers 7 bases. Looked up from germline, CDR1 is LNHDA and CDR2 is SQIVND (reference sequence). The J segment lost 5 bases and the V segment lost 5 bases, leaving 16 bases of the junction unmatched. This CDR3 region has 17 residues. DNA of the CDR3: TGTGCCAGTAGTTCTTGGGCTAGCGGACCTCTAAAAGATACGCAGTATTTT. Translating it yields CASSSWASGPLKDTQYF.

The rearrangement links TRBV6-1 to TRBJ2-3; 10 nucleotides align to TRBD1. The CDR3 extends over 15 amino acids. CDR1 is MNHNS and CDR2 is SASEGT in the germline V gene. With V trimmed by 1 base and J by 4 bases, 2 bases remained unmatched. The CDR3 loop is CASSEGDRGADTQYF. CDR3 sequence (DNA): TGTGCCAGCAGTGAAGGGGACAGGGGAGCAGATACGCAGTATTTT.

The chain employs TRBV5-1 and TRBJ2-2; D not resolved. This CDR3 has 15 amino acids. Germline CDR1 and CDR2: SGHRS and YFSETQ. The V gene lost 0 bases and the J gene lost 1 base, with 7 bases spanning the gap. CDR3: CASSLALGNTGELFF. The CDR3 bases are TGCGCCAGCAGCTTGGCCCTAGGGAACACCGGGGAGCTGTTTTTT. Full variable domain (rest looked up from reference TRBV5-1 and TRBJ2-2): KAGVTQTPRYLIKTRGQQVTLSCSPISGHRSVSWYQQTPGQGLQFLFEYFSETQRNKGNFPGRFSGRQFSNSRSEMNVSTLELGDSALYLCASSLALGNTGELFFGEGSRLTVL.

CDR3 loop: CAISESGTVGTYSNEQFF. As DNA, the CDR3 is TGTGCCATCAGTGAGTCGGGGACGGTCGGGACCTATAGCAATGAGCAGTTCTTC. V is TRBV10-3 and J is TRBJ2-1; either TRBD1 or TRBD2 may fit D (5 bases each). There are 18 residues in the CDR3. The V end was cut by 0 bases, the J end by 6 bases, with 21 bases between. CDR1 is ENHRY and CDR2 is SYGVKD in the germline V gene.

The chain carries TRBV7-2 and TRBJ1-3, with D possibly being TRBD1 (6 bases). The CDR3 extends over 16 amino acids. V gave up 5 bases and J gave up 7 bases, with 21 bases separating them. CDR1 and CDR2 from the germline V gene are SGHTA and FQGNSA. CDR3 in DNA: TGTGCCAGCAGCGGCGGGGGAGGGGGGGCGCGGAACACCATATATTTT. Translated, it gives CASSGGGGGARNTIYF.